Given below is one T cell receptor beta chain in context. Authors' processing steps: Using reference gene primer amplification, nucleated cell counts were estimated. The repertoire was sequenced with immunoSEQ multiplex PCR; TCRdb's copy has only in-frame clones and lacks some. V and J calls plus clone size are reproduced from that table; the DNA served to infer D and trimming. The sample has 190,000 or so clones, about 85% seen once. Trimming cost V 2 bases and J 10 bases, with 15 bases left between them. Germline V gene data show CDR1 as MDHEN and CDR2 as SYDVKM. This CDR3 is built from 14 residues. Recovered status in Cohort 3 required two negative PCRs, clearance, or symptom resolution. This specimen belongs to a study of blood T cell repertoires in COVID-19. Across the whole study: PBMCs, B-cell-depleted T cells, or T cells provided the cDNA or gDNA that made up the material.

This rearrangement joins TRBV28 to TRBJ1-5; D is possibly TRBD1 (5 bases). Sequenced sample: PBMCs or T cells enriched from blood (not recorded which). The source of this sequence is a man aged 40-50 years who had recovered from COVID-19. CDR3 residues: CASSLISAQGPQHF. Here the CDR3 DNA reads TGTGCCAGCAGTTTAATATCGGCGCAGGGTCCCCAGCATTTT. Together with reference TRBV28 and TRBJ1-5, the CDR3 gives the full variable domain: DVKVTQSSRYLVKRTGEKVFLECVQDMDHENMFWYRQDPGLGLRLIYFSYDVKMKEKGDIPEGYSVSREKKERFSLILESASTNQTSMYLCASSLISAQGPQHFGDGTRLSIL.